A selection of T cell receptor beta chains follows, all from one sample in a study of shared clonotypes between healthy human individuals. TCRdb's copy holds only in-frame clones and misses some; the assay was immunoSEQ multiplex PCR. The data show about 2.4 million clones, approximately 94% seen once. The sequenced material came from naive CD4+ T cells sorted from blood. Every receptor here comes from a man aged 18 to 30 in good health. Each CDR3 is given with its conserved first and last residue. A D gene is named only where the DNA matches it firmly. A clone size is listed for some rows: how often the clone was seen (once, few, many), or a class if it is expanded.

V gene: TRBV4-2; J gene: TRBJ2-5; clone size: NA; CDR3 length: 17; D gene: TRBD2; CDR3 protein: CASSQDPTGGPGETQYF; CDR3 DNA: TGTGCCAGCAGCCAAGACCCCACGGGAGGGCCTGGAGAGACCCAGTACTTC
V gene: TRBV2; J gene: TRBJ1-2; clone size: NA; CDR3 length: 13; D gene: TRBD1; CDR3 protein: CASSRQGGNGYTF; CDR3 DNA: TGTGCCAGCAGTAGACAGGGAGGTAATGGCTACACCTTC
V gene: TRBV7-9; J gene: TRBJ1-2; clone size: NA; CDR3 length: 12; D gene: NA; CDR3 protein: CASSLGDYGYTF; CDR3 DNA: TGTGCCAGCAGCTTAGGTGACTATGGCTACACCTTC
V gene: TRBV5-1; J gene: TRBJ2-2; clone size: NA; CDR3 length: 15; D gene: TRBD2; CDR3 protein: CASNVGLENTGELFF; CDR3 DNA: TGCGCCAGCAATGTGGGACTAGAGAACACCGGGGAGCTGTTTTTT
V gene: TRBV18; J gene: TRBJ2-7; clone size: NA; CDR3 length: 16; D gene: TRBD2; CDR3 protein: CASRITIAGGYYEQYF; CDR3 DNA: TGTGCCAGCCGTATTACAATAGCGGGAGGGTACTACGAGCAGTACTTC
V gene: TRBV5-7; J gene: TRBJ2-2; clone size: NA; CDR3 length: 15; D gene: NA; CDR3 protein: CASSLPDRDTGELFF; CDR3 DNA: TGTGCCAGCAGCTTACCGGACAGAGACACCGGGGAGCTGTTTTTT
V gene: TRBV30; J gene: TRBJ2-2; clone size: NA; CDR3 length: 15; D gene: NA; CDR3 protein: CAWSVRRGTGGELFF; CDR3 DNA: TGTGCCTGGAGTGTACGGAGGGGGACGGGTGGGGAGCTGTTTTTT
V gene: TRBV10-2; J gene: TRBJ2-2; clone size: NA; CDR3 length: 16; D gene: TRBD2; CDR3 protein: CASRITSGGVSGELFF; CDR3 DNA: TGCGCCAGCAGGATTACTAGCGGGGGGGTTTCTGGGGAGCTGTTTTTT
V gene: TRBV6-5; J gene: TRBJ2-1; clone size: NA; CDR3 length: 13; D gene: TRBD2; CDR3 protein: CASRPGAGGEQFF; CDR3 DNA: TGTGCCAGCAGGCCGGGGGCGGGAGGCGAGCAGTTCTTC
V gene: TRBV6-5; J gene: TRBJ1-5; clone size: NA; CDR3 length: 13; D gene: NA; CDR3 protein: CASSRGASQPQHF; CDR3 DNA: TGTGCCAGCTCTCGGGGCGCTAGTCAGCCCCAGCATTTT
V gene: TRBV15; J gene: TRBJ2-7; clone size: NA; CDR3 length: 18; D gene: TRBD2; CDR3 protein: CATSRGFLAGGTREEQYF; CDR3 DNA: TGTGCCACCAGCAGAGGGTTCCTAGCGGGAGGCACGAGGGAAGAGCAGTACTTC
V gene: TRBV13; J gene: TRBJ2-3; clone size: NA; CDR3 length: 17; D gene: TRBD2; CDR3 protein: CASSLGRPSGGQPTQYF; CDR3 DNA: TGTGCCAGCAGCTTAGGGCGTCCTAGCGGGGGGCAACCTACGCAGTATTTT
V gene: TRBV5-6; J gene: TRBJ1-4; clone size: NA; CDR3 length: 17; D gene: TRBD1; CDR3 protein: CASSRLWTGGVGEKLFF; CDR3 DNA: TGTGCCAGCAGCCGATTGTGGACAGGGGGCGTTGGCGAAAAACTGTTTTTT
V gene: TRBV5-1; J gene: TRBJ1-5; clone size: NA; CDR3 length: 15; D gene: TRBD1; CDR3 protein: CASSLEGGSNQPQHF; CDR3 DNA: TGCGCCAGCAGCTTGGAAGGGGGCAGTAATCAGCCCCAGCATTTT
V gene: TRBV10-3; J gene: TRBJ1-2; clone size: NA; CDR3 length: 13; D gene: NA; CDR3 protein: CAISPDSPYGYTF; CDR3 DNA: TGTGCCATCAGCCCTGACAGTCCTTATGGCTACACCTTC
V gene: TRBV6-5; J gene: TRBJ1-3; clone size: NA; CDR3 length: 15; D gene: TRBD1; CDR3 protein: CASSWDSLSGNTIYF; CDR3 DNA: TGTGCCAGCAGTTGGGACAGTCTCTCTGGAAACACCATATATTTT
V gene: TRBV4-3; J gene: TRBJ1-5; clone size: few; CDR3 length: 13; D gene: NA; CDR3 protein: CASSSEANQPQHF; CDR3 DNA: TGCGCCAGCAGCTCCGAGGCCAATCAGCCCCAGCATTTT
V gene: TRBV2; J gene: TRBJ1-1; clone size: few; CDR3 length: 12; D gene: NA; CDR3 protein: CASNGGNTEAFF; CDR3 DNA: TGTGCCAGCAACGGGGGAAACACTGAAGCTTTCTTT
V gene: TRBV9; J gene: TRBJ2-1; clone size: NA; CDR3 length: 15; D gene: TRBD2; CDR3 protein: CASSARTSEIIEQFF; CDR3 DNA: TGTGCCAGCAGCGCGCGGACTAGCGAGATTATTGAGCAGTTCTTC
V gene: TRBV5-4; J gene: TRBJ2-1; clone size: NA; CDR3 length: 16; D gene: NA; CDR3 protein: CASSLGVAGSYNEQFF; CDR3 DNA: TGTGCCAGCAGCTTGGGGGTGGCAGGGAGCTACAATGAGCAGTTCTTC
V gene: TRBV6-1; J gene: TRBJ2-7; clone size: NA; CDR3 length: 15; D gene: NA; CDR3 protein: CASSEATGTTYEQYF; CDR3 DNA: TGTGCCAGCAGTGAAGCGACAGGAACCACCTACGAGCAGTACTTC
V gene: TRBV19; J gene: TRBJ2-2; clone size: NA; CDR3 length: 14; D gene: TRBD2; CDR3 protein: CASISVGGTGELFF; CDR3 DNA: TGTGCCAGTATAAGTGTCGGGGGGACCGGGGAGCTGTTTTTT
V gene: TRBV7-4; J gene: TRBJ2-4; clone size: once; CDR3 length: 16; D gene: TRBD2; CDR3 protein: CASSLSGREAKNIQYF; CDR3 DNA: TGTGCCAGCAGCCTTAGCGGGAGGGAGGCCAAAAACATTCAGTACTTC
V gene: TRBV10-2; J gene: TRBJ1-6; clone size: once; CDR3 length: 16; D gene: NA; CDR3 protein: CASSESRAVDNSPLHF; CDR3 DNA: TGCGCCAGCAGTGAGTCCCGAGCAGTCGATAATTCACCCCTCCACTTT
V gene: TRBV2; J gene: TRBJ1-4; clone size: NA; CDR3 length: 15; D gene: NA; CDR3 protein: CASTWGAATNEKLFF; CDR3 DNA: TGTGCCAGCACTTGGGGCGCGGCAACTAATGAAAAACTGTTTTTT
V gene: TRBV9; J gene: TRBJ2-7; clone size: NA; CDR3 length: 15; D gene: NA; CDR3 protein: CASSAPQGGSYEQYF; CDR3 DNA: TGTGCCAGCAGCGCCCCACAGGGTGGGTCCTACGAGCAGTACTTC